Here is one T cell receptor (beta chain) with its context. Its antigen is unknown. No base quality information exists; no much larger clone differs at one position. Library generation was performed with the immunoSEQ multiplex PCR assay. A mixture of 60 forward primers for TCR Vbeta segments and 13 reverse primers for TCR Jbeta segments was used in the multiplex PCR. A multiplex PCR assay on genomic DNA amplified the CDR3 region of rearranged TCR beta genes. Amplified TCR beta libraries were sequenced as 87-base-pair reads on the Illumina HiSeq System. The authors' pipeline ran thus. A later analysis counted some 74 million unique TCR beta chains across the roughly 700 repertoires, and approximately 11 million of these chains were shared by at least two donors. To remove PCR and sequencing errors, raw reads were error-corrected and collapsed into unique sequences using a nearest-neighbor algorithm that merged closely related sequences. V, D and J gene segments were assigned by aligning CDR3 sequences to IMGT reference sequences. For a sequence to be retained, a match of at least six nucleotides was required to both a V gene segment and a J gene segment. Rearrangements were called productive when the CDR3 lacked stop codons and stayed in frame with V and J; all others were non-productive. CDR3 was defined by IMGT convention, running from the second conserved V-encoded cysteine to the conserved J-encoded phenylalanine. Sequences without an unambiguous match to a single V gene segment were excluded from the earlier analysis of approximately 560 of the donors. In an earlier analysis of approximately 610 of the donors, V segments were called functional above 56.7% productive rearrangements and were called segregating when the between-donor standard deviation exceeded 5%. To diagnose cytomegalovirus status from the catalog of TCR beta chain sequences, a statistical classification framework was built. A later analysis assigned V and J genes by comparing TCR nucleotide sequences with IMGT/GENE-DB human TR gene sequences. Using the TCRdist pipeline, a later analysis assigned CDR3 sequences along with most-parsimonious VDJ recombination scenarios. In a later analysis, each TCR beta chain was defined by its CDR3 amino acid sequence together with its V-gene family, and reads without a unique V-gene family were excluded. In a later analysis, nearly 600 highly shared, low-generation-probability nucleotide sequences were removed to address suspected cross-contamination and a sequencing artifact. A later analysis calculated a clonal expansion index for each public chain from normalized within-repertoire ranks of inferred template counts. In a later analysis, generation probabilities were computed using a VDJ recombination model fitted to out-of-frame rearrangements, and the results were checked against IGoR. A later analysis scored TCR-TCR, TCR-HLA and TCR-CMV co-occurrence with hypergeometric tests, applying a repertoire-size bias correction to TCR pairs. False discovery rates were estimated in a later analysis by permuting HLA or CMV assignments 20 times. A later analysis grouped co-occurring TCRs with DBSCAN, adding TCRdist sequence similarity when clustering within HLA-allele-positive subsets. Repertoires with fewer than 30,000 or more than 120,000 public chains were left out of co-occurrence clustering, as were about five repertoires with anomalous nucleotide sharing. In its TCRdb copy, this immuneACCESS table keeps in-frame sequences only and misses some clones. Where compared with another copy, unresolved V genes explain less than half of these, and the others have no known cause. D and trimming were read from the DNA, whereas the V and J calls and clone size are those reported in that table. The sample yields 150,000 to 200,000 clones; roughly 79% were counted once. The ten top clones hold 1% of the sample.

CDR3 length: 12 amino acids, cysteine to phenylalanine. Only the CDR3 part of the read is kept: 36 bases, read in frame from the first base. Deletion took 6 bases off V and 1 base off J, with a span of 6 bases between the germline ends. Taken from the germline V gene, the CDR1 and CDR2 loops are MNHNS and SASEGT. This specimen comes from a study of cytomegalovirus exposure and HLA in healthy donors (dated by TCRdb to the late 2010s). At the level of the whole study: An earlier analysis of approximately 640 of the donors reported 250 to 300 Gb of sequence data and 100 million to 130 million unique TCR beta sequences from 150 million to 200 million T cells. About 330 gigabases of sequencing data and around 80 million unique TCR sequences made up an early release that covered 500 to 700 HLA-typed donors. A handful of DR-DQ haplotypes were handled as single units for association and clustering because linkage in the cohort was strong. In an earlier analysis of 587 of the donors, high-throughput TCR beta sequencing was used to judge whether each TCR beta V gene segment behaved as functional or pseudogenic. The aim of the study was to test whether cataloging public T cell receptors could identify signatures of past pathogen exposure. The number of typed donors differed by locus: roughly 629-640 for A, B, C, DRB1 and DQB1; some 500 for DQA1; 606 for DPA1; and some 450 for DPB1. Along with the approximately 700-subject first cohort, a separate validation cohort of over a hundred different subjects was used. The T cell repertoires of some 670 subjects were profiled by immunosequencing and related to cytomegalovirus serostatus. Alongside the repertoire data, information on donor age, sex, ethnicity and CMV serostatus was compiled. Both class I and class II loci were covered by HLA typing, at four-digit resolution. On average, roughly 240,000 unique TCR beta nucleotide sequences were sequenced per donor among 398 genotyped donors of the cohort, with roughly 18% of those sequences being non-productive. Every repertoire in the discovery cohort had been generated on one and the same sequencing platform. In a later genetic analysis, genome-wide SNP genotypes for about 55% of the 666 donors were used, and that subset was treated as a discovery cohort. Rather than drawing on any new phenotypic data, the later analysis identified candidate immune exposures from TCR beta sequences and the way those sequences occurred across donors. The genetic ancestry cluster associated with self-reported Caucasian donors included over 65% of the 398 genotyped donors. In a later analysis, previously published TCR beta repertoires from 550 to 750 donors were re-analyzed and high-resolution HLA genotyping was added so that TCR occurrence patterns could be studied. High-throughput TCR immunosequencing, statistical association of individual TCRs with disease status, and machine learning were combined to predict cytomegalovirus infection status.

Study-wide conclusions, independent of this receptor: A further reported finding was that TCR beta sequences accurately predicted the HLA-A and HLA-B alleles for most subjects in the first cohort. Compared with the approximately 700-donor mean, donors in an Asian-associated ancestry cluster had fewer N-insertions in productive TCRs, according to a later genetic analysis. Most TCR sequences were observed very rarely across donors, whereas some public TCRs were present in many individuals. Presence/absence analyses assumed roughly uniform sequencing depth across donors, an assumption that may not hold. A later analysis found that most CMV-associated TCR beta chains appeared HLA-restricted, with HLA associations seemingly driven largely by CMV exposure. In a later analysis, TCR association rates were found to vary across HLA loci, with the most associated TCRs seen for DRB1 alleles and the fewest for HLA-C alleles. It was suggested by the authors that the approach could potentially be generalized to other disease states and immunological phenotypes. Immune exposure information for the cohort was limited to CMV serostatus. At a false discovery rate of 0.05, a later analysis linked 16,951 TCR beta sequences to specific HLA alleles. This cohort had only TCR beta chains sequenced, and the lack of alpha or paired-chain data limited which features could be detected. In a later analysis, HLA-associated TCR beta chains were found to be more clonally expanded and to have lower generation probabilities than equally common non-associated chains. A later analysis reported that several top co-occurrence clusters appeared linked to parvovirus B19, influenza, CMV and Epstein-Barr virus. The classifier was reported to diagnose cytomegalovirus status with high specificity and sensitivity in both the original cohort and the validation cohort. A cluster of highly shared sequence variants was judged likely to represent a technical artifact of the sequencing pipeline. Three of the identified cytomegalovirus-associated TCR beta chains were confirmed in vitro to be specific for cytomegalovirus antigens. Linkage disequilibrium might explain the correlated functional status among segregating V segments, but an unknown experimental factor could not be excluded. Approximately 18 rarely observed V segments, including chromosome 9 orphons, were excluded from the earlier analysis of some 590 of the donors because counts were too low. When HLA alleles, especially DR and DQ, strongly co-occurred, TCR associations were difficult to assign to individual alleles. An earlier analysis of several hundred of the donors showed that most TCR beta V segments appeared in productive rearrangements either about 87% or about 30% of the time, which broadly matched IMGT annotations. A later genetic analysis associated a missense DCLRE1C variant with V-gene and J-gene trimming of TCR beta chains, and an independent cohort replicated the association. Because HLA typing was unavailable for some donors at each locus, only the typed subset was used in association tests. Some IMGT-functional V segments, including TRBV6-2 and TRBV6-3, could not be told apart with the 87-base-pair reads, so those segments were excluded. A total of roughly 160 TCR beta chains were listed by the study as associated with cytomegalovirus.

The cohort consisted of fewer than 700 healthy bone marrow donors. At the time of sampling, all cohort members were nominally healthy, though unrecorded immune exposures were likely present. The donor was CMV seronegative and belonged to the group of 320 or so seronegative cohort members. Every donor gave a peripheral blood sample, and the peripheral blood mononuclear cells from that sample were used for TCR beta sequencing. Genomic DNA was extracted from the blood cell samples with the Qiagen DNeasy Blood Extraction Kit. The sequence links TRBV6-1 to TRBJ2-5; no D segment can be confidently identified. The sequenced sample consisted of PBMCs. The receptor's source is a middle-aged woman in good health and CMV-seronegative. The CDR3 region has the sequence CASSPFQETQYF. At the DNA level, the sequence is TGTGCCAGCAGCCCTTTCCAAGAGACCCAGTACTTC.